This T cell receptor (beta chain) emerged from a study of shared clonotypes between healthy human individuals (dated by TCRdb to 2020 to 2021). Looking at the study overall: A few men and a couple of women, aged 18 to 49 years, made up the cohort. To increase sequencing depth and limit assay-specific biases, different laboratories used diverse techniques to prepare libraries and sequence TCR repertoires. Per donor, three plates each were used for CD4 naive and CD4 memory, two for CD8 naive, and one for CD8 memory. Per donor, leukapheresis produced somewhere between about 0.94 and 8.9 billion PBMCs. Blood TCR repertoires of a handful of healthy adults were deeply sequenced to estimate repertoire size and the extent of clonotype sharing between individuals.

Study-wide findings and limitations: Larger estimated clonotype richness was generally found for naive subsets than for memory subsets. The small number of donors limited the genetic and exposure-history diversity represented. Compared with non-shared clonotypes, clonotypes shared by all four sorted-subset donors had higher generation probabilities. Rarefaction of sorted-subset datasets indicated incomplete sequencing despite the large sequencing depth. When a few donors were compared, the shared fraction of clonotypes was roughly 5% for naive CD4, 3.5% for naive CD8, 2% to 2.5% for memory CD4, and less than 0.5% for memory CD8. Pairwise subsampling led to the expectation that sequencing depth would affect the degree of clonotype sharing among donors. Only blood was sampled, and tissue TCR repertoires likely differ from those in blood.

Germline trimming amounts to 10 bases on V and 3 bases on J, with 9 as the count of junction bases outside the gene matches. Its CDR3 holds 15 amino acids, cysteine through phenylalanine. Only the CDR3 region is kept as DNA, spanning 45 bases read in frame from base 1. Based on the germline V gene, the CDR1 and CDR2 sequences are ENHRY and SYGVKD. Concerning this clone itself: Which antigen it targets is not known. Nothing much larger sits one base from this clone, and base qualities are not available.

Healthy HIV-negative adults with no recently reported acute infections or vaccinations were included as donors. Only Caucasian adults living in Nashville, Tennessee, USA were represented among the donors. CD4+ T cells were enriched through magnetic negative selection, after which naive cells were positively selected on CD45RA and the remaining negative fraction served as the memory subset. After blood collection by leukapheresis, PBMCs were isolated using Ficoll-Histopaque density gradient centrifugation and then cryopreserved in the vapor phase of liquid nitrogen. Analytical flow cytometry was used to check the purity and quantity of each magnetically sorted T cell population. Genomic DNA was isolated from every sorted fraction and measured by UV absorbance on a Nanodrop 2000c. TCR CDR3 regions were amplified from genomic DNA by multiplex PCR using the deep immunoSEQ assay. Extracted genomic DNA from each cell subset was spread evenly across all wells of several immunoSEQ 96-well plates, with each plate serving as a replicate. Each replicate PCR for sorted subsets received roughly 0.2 ug genomic DNA, equal to 28,000 or so T cell genomes. Purified libraries were measured with a Qubit 3.0 fluorometer, size-checked on a Bioanalyzer 2100, and measured again with the KAPA Library Quantification kit. A separate single-read 150-cycle Illumina NextSeq 550 flow cell was used to sequence each immunoSEQ 96-well plate. The source study handled its data this way. Because only junctional sequences without quality scores were contained in the immunoSEQ output, filtering matching that applied to full-length reads could not be performed. Sequences were annotated with PyIR, a Python wrapper for IgBLAST v1.9, using IMGT germline references to assign V/J genes and CDR3. Any read was removed if the V/J assignment was weak (E-value above 1e-6), the CDR3 was missing, or the read contained stop codons, out-of-frame junctions, or ambiguous translated residues. V3J clonotypes were defined as sequences sharing an identical inferred V gene, J gene, and CDR3 amino acid sequence. To compute the percentage overlap between repertoires, the number of shared unique clonotypes was divided by the size of the smaller repertoire. Repertoire richness was assessed with RTK rarefaction, the Chao1 estimator, and Recon v2.1 estimates of unobserved clonotypes. Generation probabilities were computed with OLGA for all TCRbeta clonotypes obtained by the gDNA method from several donors. The table comes from immuneACCESS by way of TCRdb, which keeps in-frame sequences with V and J called. Part of the clones is missing from these tables; in studies checked, under half for an unresolved V gene and the rest for unknown reasons. The V and J calls and clone size come from that table; D and trimming were worked out from the DNA. Across this sample there are roughly 2 million clones, with 90% to 95% seen only once. The ten largest clones capture roughly 0.13% of the sample.

Sequencing input: naive CD4+ T cells sorted from blood. Per the publication, the cell subset or site label means: CD45RA+ positively selected. The receptor chain draws on TRBV10-3 and TRBJ2-1, with 10 bases matching TRBD1. This receptor was identified in a man aged 18 to 35 in good health. CDR3 sequence: CATLPGTGDYNEQFF. The DNA sequence reads TGTGCCACCCTTCCAGGGACAGGGGACTACAATGAGCAGTTCTTC.